The 9 T cell receptor beta chains listed next were all sequenced from one sample in a study of T cells after yellow fever vaccination. TCRdb re-analysed the 5' RACE reads in MiXCR, keeping a single row per CDR3 protein. The sample shows about 120,000 distinct CDR3 sequences, about 7.8% of them seen only once. This material consisted of CD4+ T cells sorted from PBMCs, taken about 49 days after the first yellow fever vaccination. The receptor set was obtained from a man aged 18 to 30 who received the YFV17D yellow fever vaccine.

The sample holds many counts of this clonotype. V usage is TRBV5-1 and J usage is TRBJ2-7; tentative D call: TRBD2 (6 bases). The CDR3 consists of 14 residues. Germline lookup yields CDR1 SGHRS and CDR2 YFSETQ. V shed 7 bases and J shed 2 bases, with 16 bases lying between them. CDR3 sequence (DNA): TGCGCCAGCGGGAGCGGAGGGCCCGCCTACGAGCAGTACTTC. Its translation is CASGSGGPAYEQYF.

This clonotype has a count of ten or more. The chain has TRBV9 and TRBJ2-3; 11 positions agree with TRBD2. In germline, CDR1 is SGDLS, CDR2 YYNGEE. CDR3 length: 21 residues. Trimming at V came to 4 bases and at J to 4 bases, leaving 23 bases not matched to a gene. The CDR3: CASSPEEGWRPSGGKADTQYF. CDR3 DNA sequence: TGTGCCAGCAGCCCAGAGGAGGGTTGGAGGCCTAGCGGGGGGAAGGCAGATACGCAGTATTTT.

This clonotype was recorded at least ten times. The V call is TRBV7-2, the J call TRBJ1-1; unclear D gene. The CDR3 runs to 14 residues. V was shortened by 1 base and J by 1 base, with 7 bases between the two germline ends. Germline loops: CDR1 SGHTA, CDR2 FQGNSA. The CDR3 protein is CASSLDSGNTEAFF. The CDR3 DNA is TGTGCCAGCAGCTTAGACTCGGGGAACACTGAAGCTTTCTTT.

The chain carries TRBV15 and TRBJ1-5; D not certain. The CDR3 is 20 amino acids. The germline V gene has CDR1 LNHNV and CDR2 YYDKDF (reference sequence). Trimming pared 0 bases from V and 6 bases from J, leaving 27 bases between. The CDR3 region is CATSRDKRVFLSSSGQPQHF. DNA of the CDR3: TGTGCCACCAGCAGAGATAAGAGGGTCTTTTTATCGTCGTCCGGTCAGCCCCAGCATTTT.

This clonotype was seen repeatedly, ten times or more. The chain employs TRBV5-1 and TRBJ2-3; D is uncertain. Deletions cut 5 bases from V and 1 base from J, with 8 bases between. The CDR3 is 13 amino acids. CDR1 and CDR2 from the germline V gene are SGHRS and YFSETQ. The CDR3 region is CASRNLGTDTQYF. Written as DNA, the CDR3 is TGCGCCAGCAGGAACTTGGGCACAGATACGCAGTATTTT.

In its sample, this clonotype was seen many times. The chain links TRBV6-1 to TRBJ2-5, with D possibly being TRBD1 (6 bases). Germline V gene sequence: CDR1 MNHNS, CDR2 SASEGT. V lost 4 bases to trimming and J lost 7 bases, with 10 bases between them. This CDR3 spans 12 amino acids. The CDR3 region has the DNA TGTGCCAGCAGTGCTACAGGGAGGACCCAGTACTTC. It is translated as CASSATGRTQYF.

The CDR3 DNA reads TGCGCCAGCAGCTTGGGGCGAGGGGCGAACACCGGGGAGCTGTTTTTT. Translating it yields CASSLGRGANTGELFF. The chain joins TRBV5-1 to TRBJ2-2; D assignment may be TRBD1 or TRBD2 (5 bases each). V gave up 0 bases and J gave up 0 bases, with 9 bases separating them. The CDR3 loop spans 16 amino acids. Germline V gene data show CDR1 as SGHRS and CDR2 as YFSETQ.

This clonotype occurred many times. The chain recombines TRBV18 with TRBJ1-1; no definite D call. Germline values: CDR1 KGHSH, CDR2 LQKENI. The CDR3 length is 13 residues. V was pared by 6 bases and J by 11 bases, with 19 bases between. This CDR3 is CASSPLEAQVAFF. The CDR3 nucleotides are TGTGCCAGCTCCCCGTTGGAAGCCCAGGTGGCTTTCTTT.

As to this clonotype: This may come from a read error, since a much larger clone is one base off. The V call is TRBV5-1, the J call TRBJ1-4, with a tentative D call TRBD1 (5 bases). The CDR3 extends over 14 amino acids. The germline V gene encodes CDR1 SGHRS and CDR2 YFSETQ. The V end lost 4 bases, the J end lost 5 bases, and 12 bases lay between the germline ends. CDR3 sequence reads: CASSPRWGNEKLFF. The CDR3 nucleotides read TGCGCCAGCAGCCCACGGTGGGGGAATGAAAAACTGTTTTTT.